The following is a T cell receptor (beta chain) sequence with its context. Its antigen is as yet unknown. Overall study results and limits: Tumor-infiltrating Treg TCR alpha and beta sequences overlapped most with tumor naive CD4+ T cells, then blood naive.

The V gene end was trimmed by 2 bases and the J gene end by 6 bases; junction bases not matched to a gene: 7. Germline CDR1 and CDR2: KGHDR and SFDVKD. The CDR3 consists of 15 residues. After constant-region reverse-primer amplification, full-length variable regions underwent semi-nested PCR with Nested Universal Primer A. Each CDR3 protein is one row after TCRdb ran MiXCR on the 5' RACE reads. Of 10,000 or so distinct CDR3 sequences in the sample, about a quarter were seen once. The TCR sequence derives from a female donor with breast cancer. The V and J genes are TRBV24-1 and TRBJ2-7; TRBD1 matches 9 bases. The sample consisted of naive CD4+ T cells sorted from a lymph node. Subset described: naive CD4+ T cells, CD4+CD45RA+CD25-. CDR3 region: CATSDSGTGYSEQYF. The CDR3 nucleotides are TGTGCCACCAGTGATTCCGGGACAGGGTATAGCGAGCAGTACTTC.